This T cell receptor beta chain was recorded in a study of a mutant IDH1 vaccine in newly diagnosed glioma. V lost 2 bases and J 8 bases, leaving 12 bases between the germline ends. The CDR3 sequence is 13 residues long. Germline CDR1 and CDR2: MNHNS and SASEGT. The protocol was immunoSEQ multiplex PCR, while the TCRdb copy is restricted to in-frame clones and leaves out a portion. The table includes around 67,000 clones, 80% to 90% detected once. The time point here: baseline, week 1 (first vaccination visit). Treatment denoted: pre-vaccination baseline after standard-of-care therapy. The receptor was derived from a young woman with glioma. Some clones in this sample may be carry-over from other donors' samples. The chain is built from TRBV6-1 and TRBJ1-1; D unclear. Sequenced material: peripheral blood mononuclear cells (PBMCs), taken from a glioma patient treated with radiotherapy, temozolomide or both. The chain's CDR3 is CASSERAVGEAFF. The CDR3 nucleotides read TGTGCCAGCAGTGAACGGGCGGTTGGGGAAGCTTTCTTT.